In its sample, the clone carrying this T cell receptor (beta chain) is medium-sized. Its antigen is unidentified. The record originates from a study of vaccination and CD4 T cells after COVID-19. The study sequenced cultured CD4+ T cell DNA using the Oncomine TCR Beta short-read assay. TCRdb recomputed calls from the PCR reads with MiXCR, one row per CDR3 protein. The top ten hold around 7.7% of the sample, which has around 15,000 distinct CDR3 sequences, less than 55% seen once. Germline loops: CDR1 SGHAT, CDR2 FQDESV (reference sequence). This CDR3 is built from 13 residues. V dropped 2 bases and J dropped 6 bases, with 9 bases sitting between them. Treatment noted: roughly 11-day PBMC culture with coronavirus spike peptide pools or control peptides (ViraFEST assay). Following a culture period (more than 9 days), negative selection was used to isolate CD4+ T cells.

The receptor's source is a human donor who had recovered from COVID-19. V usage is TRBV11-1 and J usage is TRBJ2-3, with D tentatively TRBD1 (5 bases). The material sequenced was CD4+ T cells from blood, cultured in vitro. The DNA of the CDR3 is TGTGCCAGCAGCTTACAGGGATCGGATACGCAGTATTTT. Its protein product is CASSLQGSDTQYF.